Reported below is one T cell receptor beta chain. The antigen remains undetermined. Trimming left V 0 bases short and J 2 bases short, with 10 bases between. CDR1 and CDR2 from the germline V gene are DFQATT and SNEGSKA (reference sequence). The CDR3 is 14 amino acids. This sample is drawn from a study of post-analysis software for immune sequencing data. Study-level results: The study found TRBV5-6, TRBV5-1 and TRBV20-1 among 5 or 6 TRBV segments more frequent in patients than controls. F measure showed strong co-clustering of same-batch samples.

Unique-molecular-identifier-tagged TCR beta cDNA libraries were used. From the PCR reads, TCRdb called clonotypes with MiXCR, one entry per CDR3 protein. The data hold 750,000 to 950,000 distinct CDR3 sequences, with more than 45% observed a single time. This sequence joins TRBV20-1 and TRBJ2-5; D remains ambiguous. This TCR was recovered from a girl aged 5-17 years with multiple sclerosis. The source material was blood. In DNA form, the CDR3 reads TGCAGTGCTAGAGATGTACAGCCACAAGAGACCCAGTACTTC. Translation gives CSARDVQPQETQYF.